Each of the 14 T cell receptor beta chains below was sequenced from the same sample in a study of T-cell reconstitution after alpha-beta-depleted transplantation in children. Researchers prepared the TCRbeta library using unique molecular identifiers, the study reports. MiXCR, applied by TCRdb to the PCR reads, yields one record per CDR3 protein. The table lists about 280,000 distinct CDR3 sequences, about 9.9% of them singletons. This sample comprised peripheral blood, obtained 180 days after TCRalphabeta/CD19-depleted stem cell transplant. The receptors here all came from a male patient aged 2 to 10 who had a stem cell transplant for chronic granulomatous disease, so the T cells may come from the graft donor.

This clonotype appeared many times. V usage is TRBV6-2 or TRBV6-3 and J usage is TRBJ2-1; 10 positions match TRBD1. CDR1 and CDR2 from the germline V gene are MNHEY and SVGEGT. Unmatched junction bases numbered 7, after V lost 6 bases and J lost 2 bases. This CDR3 region has 16 residues. The CDR3 spells CASSYGQGVAYNEQFF. The CDR3 bases are TGTGCCAGCAGCTACGGACAGGGGGTTGCCTACAATGAGCAGTTCTTC.

This clonotype was observed at least ten times. The gene calls are TRBV5-1 and TRBJ1-1; the D is unclear. This CDR3 region has 15 residues. In germline, CDR1 is SGHRS, CDR2 YFSETQ. V lost 0 bases to trimming and J lost 0 bases, with 9 bases between them. CDR3 bases: TGCGCCAGCAGCTTGGAGCACGGGATGAACACTGAAGCTTTCTTT. Its translation: CASSLEHGMNTEAFF.

The chain is built from TRBV12-3 or TRBV12-4 and TRBJ1-5; D unresolved. The ends were cut back, 0 bases at V and 1 base at J, with 16 bases in the middle. This CDR3 is built from 18 residues. CDR3: CASSLALSELGSNQPQHF. Written as DNA, the CDR3 is TGTGCCAGCAGTTTAGCGCTTTCGGAGCTGGGAAGCAATCAGCCCCAGCATTTT.

This clonotype was observed at least ten times. V and J are TRBV20-1 and TRBJ2-1, with D possibly TRBD1 on 5 matching bases. The CDR3 covers 15 residues. Germline CDR1 is DFQATT and CDR2 is SNEGSKA (reference sequence). The germline V and J ends were trimmed by 0 bases and 7 bases, with 16 bases remaining between them. The CDR3 bases are TGCAGTGCTAGAGACCCCCCGTCCAGGGCGAATGAGCAGTTCTTC. Encoded protein: CSARDPPSRANEQFF.

Note on this clonotype: A read error may be the cause here, since a much bigger clone is one base away. The rearrangement links TRBV5-1 to TRBJ2-7; maybe TRBD1 (6 bases). CDR3 length: 12 residues. Germline CDR1 reads SGHRS; CDR2 reads YFSETQ. CDR3 in amino acids: CASSHDRYEQNF. CDR3 nucleotides: TGCGCCAGCAGTCACGACAGGTACGAGCAGAACTTC.

Concerning this clonotype itself: A much larger clone lies a single base off, so this may be a read error. The chain uses TRBV5-1 and TRBJ2-3; TRBD2 matches at 7 bases. The CDR3 extends over 14 amino acids. The V gene's germline CDR1 is SGHRS and CDR2 YFSETQ. Unmatched junction bases numbered 4, after V lost 0 bases and J lost 6 bases. The CDR3 spells CASSLERDSDTQYF. The DNA of the CDR3 is TGCGCCAGCAGCTTGGAGCGGGATTCGGATACGCAGTATTTT.

This clonotype has just a few counts. This chain uses TRBV4-3 with TRBJ2-7; TRBD1 or TRBD2 may be the D gene (6 bases each). CDR1 and CDR2 from the germline V gene are LGHNA and YSLEER. The CDR3 sequence is 15 residues long. V was shortened by 1 base and J by 4 bases, with 14 bases between the two germline ends. CDR3 DNA: TGCGCCAGCAGCCAAGTTGTGGGGGGCGGGTACGAGCAGTACTTC. Translated: CASSQVVGGGYEQYF.

This clonotype was counted ten times or more. The chain links TRBV4-2 to TRBJ2-7; 7 nucleotides match TRBD1. CDR3 length: 15 amino acids. Trimming cost V 3 bases and J 5 bases; bases outside gene matches: 10. Germline-derived CDR1 and CDR2 are LGHNA and YNFKEQ. CDR3 coding DNA: TGTGCCAGCAGCCAGAAAGACAGGGACGGCCACGAGCAGTACTTC. It yields the protein CASSQKDRDGHEQYF.

Worth noting for this clonotype: A read error is possible here, since a much larger clone lies one base away. The rearrangement joins TRBV10-1 to TRBJ2-3; possible D gene TRBD1, 6 bases. Germline V lookup: CDR1 WNHNN, CDR2 SYGVQD (reference sequence). This CDR3 is built from 16 residues. V dropped 0 bases and J dropped 2 bases, with 12 bases sitting between them. CDR3 DNA sequence: TGCGCCAGCAGTGAGTCGCGACAGGATCACACAGATACGCAGTATTTT. This sequence encodes CASSESRQDHTDTQYF.

This clonotype came up many times. The V gene is TRBV5-1, the J gene TRBJ2-3, with TRBD2 matching over 14 bases. Germline loops: CDR1 SGHRS, CDR2 YFSETQ. The CDR3 is 16 amino acids. V was clipped by 2 bases and J by 6 bases; unmatched bases: 5. This CDR3 reads CASSFPGLAGVDTQYF. CDR3 nucleotides: TGCGCCAGCAGCTTCCCGGGACTAGCGGGAGTTGATACGCAGTATTTT. Drawing the rest from reference TRBV5-1 and TRBJ2-3, the complete variable domain is KAGVTQTPRYLIKTRGQQVTLSCSPISGHRSVSWYQQTPGQGLQFLFEYFSETQRNKGNFPGRFSGRQFSNSRSEMNVSTLELGDSALYLCASSFPGLAGVDTQYFGPGTRLTVL.

The table lists this clonotype with many counts. The V and J genes are TRBV13 and TRBJ2-1; 8 nucleotides match TRBD1. The CDR3 consists of 17 residues. Germline loops: CDR1 PRHDT, CDR2 FYEKMQ (reference sequence). V shed 1 base and J 0 bases; nucleotides not matched to a gene: 5. The CDR3 region is CASSLEVGTGSYNEQFF. The CDR3, as DNA: TGTGCCAGCAGCTTAGAAGTTGGGACAGGCTCCTACAATGAGCAGTTCTTC.

This clonotype showed up many times. The V call is TRBV11-2, the J call TRBJ2-7, with a possible D match to TRBD1 (6 bases). The CDR3 extends over 15 amino acids. Germline V gene data show CDR1 as SGHAT and CDR2 as FQNNGV. The V end lost 3 bases, the J end lost 6 bases, and 18 bases lay between the germline ends. The CDR3 protein is CASSLSGQGHGEQYF. CDR3 DNA: TGTGCCAGCAGCTTGAGTGGGCAGGGGCATGGCGAGCAGTACTTC.

This clonotype was counted ten times or more. This chain connects TRBV29-1 to TRBJ1-1; the match to TRBD1 covers 10 bases. CDR3 length: 17 amino acids. CDR1 and CDR2 from the germline V gene are SQVTM and ANQGSEA. Germline trimming cut 2 bases from V and 1 base from J; bases unmatched to any gene: 10. The DNA for the CDR3 is TGCAGCGTTGAATTGGGACAGGGGACCATAAAGAACACTGAAGCTTTCTTT. This codes for CSVELGQGTIKNTEAFF.

This clonotype was counted ten times or more. The chain carries TRBV5-1 and TRBJ2-1, with a tentative D call TRBD1 (6 bases). The ends were cut back, 0 bases at V and 8 bases at J, with 18 bases in the middle. The CDR3 runs to 16 residues. Germline-derived CDR1 and CDR2 are SGHRS and YFSETQ. This chain's CDR3 is CASSLAGVGKIDEQFF. The CDR3 DNA sequence: TGCGCCAGCAGCTTGGCAGGGGTAGGGAAGATCGATGAGCAGTTCTTC.